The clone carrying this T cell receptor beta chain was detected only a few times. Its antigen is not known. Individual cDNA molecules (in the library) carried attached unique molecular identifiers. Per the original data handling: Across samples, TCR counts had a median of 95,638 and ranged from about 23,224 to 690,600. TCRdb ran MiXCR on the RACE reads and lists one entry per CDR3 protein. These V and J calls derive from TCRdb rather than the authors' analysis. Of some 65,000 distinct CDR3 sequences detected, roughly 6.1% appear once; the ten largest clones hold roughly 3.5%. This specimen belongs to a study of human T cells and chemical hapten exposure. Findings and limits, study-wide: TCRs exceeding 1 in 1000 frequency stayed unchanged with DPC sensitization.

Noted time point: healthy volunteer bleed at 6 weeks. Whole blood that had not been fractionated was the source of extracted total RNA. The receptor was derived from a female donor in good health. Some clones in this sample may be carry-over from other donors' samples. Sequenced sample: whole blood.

For the CDR3, the DNA is TGTGCCAGCAAAAGAGGGGCTGTCGGGGGCGTGGGGCCCGCAGATACGCAGTATTTT. Its protein product is CASKRGAVGGVGPADTQYF. The genes are TRBV27 and TRBJ2-3; D could derive from TRBD1 or TRBD2 (6 bases each). The CDR3 spans 19 residues. The V gene's germline CDR1 is MNHEY and CDR2 SMNVEV (reference sequence). Trimming removed 7 bases from V and 4 bases from J, with 30 bases in between.